Below are 24 T cell receptor beta chains sequenced from a single sample in a study of blood T cell repertoires in COVID-19. Assay: immunoSEQ multiplex PCR; the TCRdb copy retains only in-frame clones and omits some. Seen here are roughly 210,000 clones, around four fifths observed once, and the top ten hold 8% to 11%. The material sequenced was peripheral blood. These receptors all stem from a woman at least 80 years old with COVID-19, enrolled during active disease.

This chain joins TRBV2 and TRBJ1-5; D unresolved. Germline assignment: CDR1 SNHLY and CDR2 FYNNEI. The V end was cut by 7 bases, the J end by 1 base, with 8 bases between. The CDR3 is made up of 13 amino acids. The CDR3 loop is CASNVLSNQPQHF. As DNA, the CDR3 is TGTGCCAGCAATGTTCTGAGCAATCAGCCCCAGCATTTT.

CDR3 protein: CASSSRDTVPYTF. The CDR3 nucleotides are TGTGCCAGCAGTAGCCGGGACACCGTGCCCTACACCTTC. The J gene is TRBJ1-2, the V gene TRBV6-5; tentatively, D is TRBD1 (6 bases). The CDR3 contains 13 residues. The germline gives CDR1 MNHEY, CDR2 SVGAGI. V was pared by 5 bases and J by 10 bases, with 17 bases between.

This chain uses TRBV11-2 with TRBJ1-6, with TRBD1 as a possible D gene (6 bases). Looked up from germline, CDR1 is SGHAT and CDR2 is FQNNGV. This CDR3 region has 14 residues. Trimming shortened V by 1 base and J by 13 bases, and 14 bases separated the two germline ends. CDR3 coding DNA: TGTGCCAGCAGCTTAGGTAGGGGGATAGGGCCCCTCCACTTT. This translates into CASSLGRGIGPLHF.

The genes are TRBV6-2 or TRBV6-3 and TRBJ2-3, with 10 bases that match TRBD2. From germline, CDR1 is MNHEY and CDR2 SVGEGT. This CDR3 spans 16 amino acids. V shed 2 bases and J 2 bases; nucleotides not matched to a gene: 4. This chain's CDR3 is CASSYGLAGVTDTQYF. The CDR3 DNA sequence: TGTGCCAGCAGTTACGGGCTAGCGGGGGTCACAGATACGCAGTATTTT.

DNA for the CDR3: TGTGCCTGGAGTGGGGACAGTGGGGGCAACGAGCAGTACTTC. Amino acids: CAWSGDSGGNEQYF. V gene TRBV30 combines with J gene TRBJ2-7; TRBD1 aligns across 7 bases. Per germline, CDR1 GTSNPN and CDR2 SVGIG (reference sequence). This CDR3 contains 14 residues. Trimming took 1 base from V and 5 from J; bases not matched to a gene: 8. The complete variable domain, with remaining parts taken from reference TRBV30 and TRBJ2-7, reads SQTIHQWPATLVQPVGSPLSLECTVEGTSNPNLYWYRQAAGRGLQLLFYSVGIGQISSEVPQNLSASRPQDRQFILSSKKLLLSDSGFYLCAWSGDSGGNEQYFGPGTRLTVT.

J is TRBJ2-2 and V is TRBV7-6; 10 bases match TRBD2. Germline loops: CDR1 SGHVS, CDR2 FNYEAQ. The CDR3 runs to 15 residues. Trimming at V came to 4 bases and at J to 6 bases, leaving 5 bases not matched to a gene. The CDR3 spells CASSSSGGAAGELFF. CDR3 nucleotides: TGTGCCAGCAGCTCAAGCGGGGGGGCCGCCGGGGAGCTGTTTTTT.

In its sample, this clone was seen once. This chain links TRBV18 with TRBJ2-7; 7 bases are a match to TRBD1. The V gene's germline CDR1 is KGHSH and CDR2 LQKENI. The CDR3 length is 13 residues. The J segment lost 4 bases and the V segment lost 5 bases, leaving 5 bases of the junction unmatched. The CDR3 loop reads CASSGGQLYEQYF. Written as DNA, the CDR3 is TGTGCCAGCTCAGGGGGACAGTTATACGAGCAGTACTTC. The full variable domain, rest sourced from reference TRBV18 and TRBJ2-7, is NAGVMQNPRHLVRRRGQEARLRCSPMKGHSHVYWYRQLPEEGLKFMVYLQKENIIDESGMPKERFSAEFPKEGPSILRIQQVVRGDSAAYFCASSGGQLYEQYFGPGTRLTVT.

This rearrangement joins TRBV5-6 to TRBJ1-1, with a possible D match to TRBD1 (6 bases). Trimming took off 1 base at V and 1 base at J, with 11 bases between the two ends. The CDR3 has 15 residues. Germline values: CDR1 SGHDT, CDR2 YYEEEE. This chain's CDR3 is CASSLLSGENTEAFF. As DNA, the CDR3 is TGTGCCAGCAGCTTGCTGTCAGGGGAGAACACTGAAGCTTTCTTT.

The chain couples TRBV19 to TRBJ1-6; 12 bases map to TRBD1. The ends lost 3 bases at V and 10 bases at J; junction bases unmatched: 7. Germline lookup yields CDR1 LNHDA and CDR2 SQIVND (reference sequence). The CDR3 totals 16 residues. CDR3 in amino acids: CASSMTGTGGGSPLHF. CDR3 sequence (DNA): TGTGCCAGTAGTATGACCGGGACAGGGGGCGGGTCACCCCTCCACTTT.

This chain joins TRBV7-9 and TRBJ1-2; D is perhaps TRBD1 (5 bases). This CDR3 comprises 13 residues. V gave up 4 bases and J gave up 6 bases, with 12 bases separating them. Looked up from germline, CDR1 is SEHNR and CDR2 is FQNEAQ (reference sequence). DNA of the CDR3: TGTGCCAGCAGCTCAAGACAGAATGATGGCTACACCTTC. Translated: CASSSRQNDGYTF.

The rearrangement links TRBV6-5 to TRBJ1-1; 9 nucleotides agree with TRBD1. Germline values: CDR1 MNHEY, CDR2 SVGAGI. CDR3 length: 15 amino acids. Germline trimming cut 7 bases from V and 5 bases from J; bases unmatched to any gene: 11. The CDR3 protein is CASNQGQGSPTEAFF. CDR3 nucleotides: TGTGCCAGCAACCAAGGACAGGGGAGTCCGACTGAAGCTTTCTTT.

V gene TRBV2 combines with J gene TRBJ2-2; 7 bases are a match to TRBD2. Germline V lookup: CDR1 SNHLY, CDR2 FYNNEI. This CDR3 is 16 amino acids long. Trimming at V came to 6 bases and at J to 3 bases, leaving 10 bases not matched to a gene. The CDR3 region has the DNA TGTGCCAGCAGGGGAGGGGTCTCCACTTACACCGGGGAGCTGTTTTTT. Amino acid sequence: CASRGGVSTYTGELFF.

The chain is built from TRBV3-1 (or the pseudogene TRBV3-2) and TRBJ2-1; TRBD2 might be the D (7 bases). V was trimmed by 1 base and J by 6 bases, leaving 13 bases between them. Germline loops: CDR1 LGHDT, CDR2 YNNKEL (reference sequence). The CDR3 sequence is 15 residues long. The CDR3, as DNA: TGTGCCAGCAGCCAAGCGGGGGGCCGGGGCAATGAGCAGTTCTTC. Protein product: CASSQAGGRGNEQFF.

This chain joins TRBV28 and TRBJ2-5; no clear D gene. Germline V CDR1 and CDR2: MDHEN, SYDVKM. Trimming removed 4 bases at V and 2 bases at J, with 5 bases between. There are 12 residues in the CDR3. This CDR3 is CASSSVQETQYF. The DNA for the CDR3 is TGTGCCAGCAGTTCAGTTCAAGAGACCCAGTACTTC.

The gene calls are TRBV11-2 and TRBJ1-3; the D gene is possibly TRBD1 (5 bases). In germline, CDR1 is SGHAT, CDR2 FQNNGV. This CDR3 contains 12 residues. V dropped 5 bases and J dropped 3 bases, with 5 bases sitting between them. The DNA for the CDR3 is TGTGCCAGCAGCCAGGGTGGAAACACCATATATTTT. This gives the protein CASSQGGNTIYF. The entire variable domain, with the rest obtained from reference TRBV11-2 and TRBJ1-3, is as follows: EAGVAQSPRYKIIEKRQSVAFWCNPISGHATLYWYQQILGQGPKLLIQFQNNGVVDDSQLPKDRFSAERLKGVDSTLKIQPAKLEDSAVYLCASSQGGNTIYFGEGSWLTVV.

This clone was observed a few times. A read error may produce the germline difference seen at one junction end. V usage is TRBV7-2 and J usage is TRBJ2-1; 11 bases are shared with TRBD1. The CDR3 has 12 amino acids. Germline V gene sequence: CDR1 SGHTA, CDR2 FQGNSA. The CDR3 region is CASSWGQGERFF. Here the CDR3 DNA reads TGTGCCAGCAGCTGGGGACAGGGGGAGCGGTTCTTC.

This clone was observed once. The rearrangement links TRBV2 to TRBJ2-2, with TRBD1 matching over 7 bases. V was clipped by 10 bases and J by 1 base; unmatched bases: 6. The CDR3 is 14 residues long. From germline, CDR1 is SNHLY and CDR2 FYNNEI. CDR3 loop: CATQGQMNTGELFF. Here the CDR3 DNA reads TGTGCCACTCAGGGACAGATGAACACCGGGGAGCTGTTTTTT.

The J gene is TRBJ2-5, the V gene TRBV13; D gene uncertain. The CDR3 totals 16 residues. Looked up from germline, CDR1 is PRHDT and CDR2 is FYEKMQ (reference sequence). V lost 2 bases and J lost 0, with 13 bases in between. The CDR3 loop reads CASSLLSRMYQETQYF. The CDR3 region has the DNA TGTGCCAGCAGCTTATTGTCTAGGATGTACCAAGAGACCCAGTACTTC.

This clone was counted once. The chain carries TRBV2 and TRBJ2-3; D might be TRBD1 (6 bases). The V gene lost 3 bases and the J gene lost 2 bases, with 9 bases spanning the gap. Germline values: CDR1 SNHLY, CDR2 FYNNEI. The CDR3 spans 14 residues. The CDR3: CASSENRDTDTQYF. CDR3 nucleotides: TGTGCCAGCAGTGAGAACAGGGACACAGATACGCAGTATTTT.

The chain is built from TRBV7-2 and TRBJ2-3; TRBD2 aligns across 14 bases. Germline CDR1 is SGHTA and CDR2 is FQGNSA. The trim removed 4 bases at V and 7 bases at J, leaving 4 bases unmatched. The CDR3 runs 15 residues. The CDR3 nucleotides read TGTGCCAGCAGCTCGGGACTAGCGGGGGCCTATACGCAGTATTTT. This translates into CASSSGLAGAYTQYF.

The rearrangement joins TRBV24-1 to TRBJ2-1, with 9 bases aligning to TRBD2. The CDR3 runs 16 residues. V gave up 2 bases and J gave up 6 bases; unmatched junction bases: 7. Germline-derived CDR1 and CDR2 are KGHDR and SFDVKD. The CDR3 is CATSDSGLAGFNEQFF. The CDR3 DNA reads as TGTGCCACCAGTGATTCGGGCCTAGCGGGGTTCAATGAGCAGTTCTTC.

The chain recombines TRBV11-2 with TRBJ2-1; tentatively, D is TRBD2 (6 bases). V gave up 5 bases and J gave up 3 bases, with 20 bases separating them. From germline, CDR1 is SGHAT and CDR2 FQNNGV. This CDR3 is 17 amino acids long. Here the CDR3 reads CASSLGSGTLSYNEQFF. CDR3 DNA sequence: TGTGCCAGCAGCCTTGGTTCCGGGACTTTAAGCTACAATGAGCAGTTCTTC.

The chain combines TRBV11-2 with TRBJ1-4; the match to TRBD1 covers 8 bases. With 5 bases clipped from V and 3 bases from J, the junction kept 5 bases outside the gene matches. CDR3 size: 15 residues. Germline-derived CDR1 and CDR2 are SGHAT and FQNNGV. In DNA, the CDR3 is TGTGCCAGCAGCCCTCGGACAGGGCCTAATGAAAAACTGTTTTTT. Protein sequence: CASSPRTGPNEKLFF.

This chain connects TRBV6-5 to TRBJ2-1; D unresolved. This CDR3 contains 12 residues. V was pared by 0 bases and J by 15 bases, with 12 bases between. Germline CDR1 is MNHEY and CDR2 is SVGAGI. CDR3 in amino acids: CASSYSKTRRFF. As DNA, the CDR3 is TGTGCCAGCAGTTACTCAAAGACCCGGAGGTTCTTC.